This T cell receptor beta chain originates from a study of a mutant IDH1 vaccine in newly diagnosed glioma. Whole-study context: Standard pretreatment was either radiotherapy, temozolomide, or, for most, radiochemotherapy with temozolomide. The study's findings and limits: Seemingly, top peripheral T cell clonotype changes bore no relation to pseudoprogression.

This clone was seen a single time. Its antigen is undetermined. This CDR3 has 13 amino acids. CDR1 and CDR2 from the germline V gene are SGHTA and FQGNSA. Trimming left V 1 base short and J 9 bases short, with 9 bases between. Here immunoSEQ multiplex PCR was the method, and the copy in TCRdb shows in-frame clones only, minus some. The data contain nearly 15,000 clones, over 75% of them singletons. Specified time point: baseline, week 1 (first vaccination visit). As to treatment: pre-vaccination baseline after standard-of-care therapy. Patients carried new grade 3 or 4 IDH1-mutant astrocytomas lacking nuclear ATRX.

The receptor's source is a woman aged 40 to 55 with glioma. Some clones in this sample may be carry-over from other donors' samples. The gene calls are TRBV7-2 and TRBJ2-2; D is unclear. Source: PBMCs, taken from a glioma patient treated with radiotherapy, temozolomide or both. CDR3 sequence reads: CASSLVLGRELFF. CDR3 sequence (DNA): TGTGCCAGCAGCTTAGTCCTTGGACGGGAGCTGTTTTTT.